Listed below are T cell receptor beta chains from one sample, sequenced in a study of graft-versus-host responses after intestinal transplantation. The method was immunoSEQ multiplex PCR; TCRdb's version includes in-frame clones alone and lacks a portion of them. The sample gives 11,000 to 15,000 clones, more than 30% of which show up once; 15% is in the top ten. This specimen was alloreactive CD8+ T cells from a mixed lymphocyte reaction culture, taken before intestinal transplant. The receptors originated from a human patient who received an intestinal transplant. Both conserved end residues are part of each CDR3. D genes are given only for firm matches. The size field is filled for only some rows; it gives once, few, many or a size class.

clone_size: few
j_call: TRBJ2-7
v_call: TRBV9
d_call: TRBD1
cdr3_nt: TGTGCCAGCAGCGTAGAGGGGACAGGGGACGACGAGCAGTACTTC
cdr3_aa: CASSVEGTGDDEQYF

clone_size: -
j_call: TRBJ2-1
v_call: TRBV6-6
d_call: TRBD2
cdr3_nt: TGTGCCAGCAGTCTCGGACTAGCGAATGAGCAGTTCTTC
cdr3_aa: CASSLGLANEQFF

clone_size: -
j_call: TRBJ1-1
v_call: TRBV11-2
d_call: TRBD1
cdr3_nt: TGTGCCAGCAGCCTTTGGACAGGGGATCAAGCTTTCTTT
cdr3_aa: CASSLWTGDQAFF

clone_size: -
j_call: TRBJ2-7
v_call: TRBV7-9
d_call: -
cdr3_nt: TGTGCCAGCAGCATTGGGCCTTACGAGCAGTACTTC
cdr3_aa: CASSIGPYEQYF

clone_size: -
j_call: TRBJ2-5
v_call: TRBV5-6
d_call: -
cdr3_nt: TGTGCCAGCAGCTTCCGACAGATACAAGGGACCCAGTACTTC
cdr3_aa: CASSFRQIQGTQYF

clone_size: medium-sized
j_call: TRBJ2-1
v_call: TRBV2
d_call: TRBD2
cdr3_nt: TGTGCCAGCAGTGAATGGGGGGGAGAGTCCTACAATGAGCAGTTCTTC
cdr3_aa: CASSEWGGESYNEQFF

clone_size: -
j_call: TRBJ1-5
v_call: TRBV27
d_call: -
cdr3_nt: TGTGCCAGCAGTTTGGGCTTCAATCAGCCCCAGCATTTT
cdr3_aa: CASSLGFNQPQHF

clone_size: -
j_call: TRBJ2-4
v_call: TRBV19
d_call: -
cdr3_nt: TGTGCCAGTAGTCCGCTAGTGGGAAACATTCAGTACTTC
cdr3_aa: CASSPLVGNIQYF

clone_size: -
j_call: TRBJ2-7
v_call: TRBV27
d_call: TRBD2
cdr3_nt: TGTGCCAGCATCCCCTCAGCTAGCGGGAGTTTGCACGAGCAGTACTTC
cdr3_aa: CASIPSASGSLHEQYF

clone_size: -
j_call: TRBJ1-5
v_call: TRBV19
d_call: -
cdr3_nt: TGTGCCAGTATCGATACCAGGGTCTTGGTCCCAGGTCAGCCCCAGCATTTT
cdr3_aa: CASIDTRVLVPGQPQHF

clone_size: few
j_call: TRBJ2-7
v_call: TRBV6-1
d_call: TRBD1
cdr3_nt: TGTGCCAGCAGCCACAGGGGGCCCTACGAGCAGTACTTC
cdr3_aa: CASSHRGPYEQYF